This T cell receptor (beta chain) was identified in a study of technical replicates of blood from a few donors (dated by TCRdb to 2016 to 2017). The receptor library was made with the immunoSEQ multiplex PCR assay. The immuneACCESS repertoire file appears here via TCRdb, limited to in-frame rearrangements. These files lack a portion of the clones; in checked studies, under half of the deficit traces to unresolved V genes, and the cause of the others is not known. Across this sample there are 75,000 to 95,000 clones, with about 93% seen only once. Clones ranked in the top ten supply approximately 0.39% of the sample. Of note for this clone: Which antigen it targets is not known. Base qualities are not provided; no much larger clone lies one nucleotide away.

V lost 1 base and J lost 6 bases, and the count of bases not matched to a germline gene is 5. The CDR3 sequence holds 15 residues, the cysteine and phenylalanine included. The kept DNA is CDR3 alone, 45 bases in frame from the first base. Looking up the germline V gene yields CDR1 SNHLY and CDR2 FYNNEI. The chain is encoded by TRBV2 joined to TRBJ2-2; 7 junctional bases match TRBD2. The clonotype was recovered from a human donor in good health. The sequencing sample was made of T cells isolated from PBMCs. The CDR3 reads as follows: CASSEGLAYAGELFF. The bases read TGTGCCAGCAGTGAAGGACTAGCTTATGCCGGGGAGCTGTTTTTT.